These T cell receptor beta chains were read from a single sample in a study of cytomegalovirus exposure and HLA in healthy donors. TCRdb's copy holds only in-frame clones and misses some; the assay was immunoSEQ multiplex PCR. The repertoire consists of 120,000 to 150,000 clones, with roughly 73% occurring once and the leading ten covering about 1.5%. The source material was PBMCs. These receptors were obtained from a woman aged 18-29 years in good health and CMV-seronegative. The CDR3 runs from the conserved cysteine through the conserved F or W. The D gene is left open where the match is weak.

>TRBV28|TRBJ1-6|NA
CASRTLSSPLHF
TGTGCCAGCAGGACATTAAGTTCACCCCTCCACTTT
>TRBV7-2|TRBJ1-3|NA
CASSLRDTIYF
TGTGCCAGCAGTTTGCGCGACACCATATATTTT
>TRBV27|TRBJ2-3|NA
CASMDSLFTDTQYF
TGTGCCAGCATGGATAGCCTATTCACAGATACGCAGTATTTT
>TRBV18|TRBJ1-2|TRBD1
CASSLDRQGIYGYTF
TGTGCCAGCTCACTCGACAGACAGGGGATCTATGGCTACACCTTC
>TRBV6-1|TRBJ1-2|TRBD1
CASSRTGERVYGYTF
TGTGCCAGCAGTCGAACAGGGGAACGGGTCTATGGCTACACCTTC
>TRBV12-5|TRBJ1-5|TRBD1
CASGRGTGDNQPQHF
TGTGCTAGTGGACGTGGGACAGGGGATAATCAGCCCCAGCATTTT
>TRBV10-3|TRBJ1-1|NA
CAIMGARTEAFF
TGTGCCATCATGGGGGCGCGCACTGAAGCTTTCTTT
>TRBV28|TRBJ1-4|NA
CASSPGGARNEKLFF
TGTGCCAGCAGCCCCGGAGGGGCCCGTAATGAAAAACTGTTTTTT
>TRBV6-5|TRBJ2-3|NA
CASSCQGKSDTQYF
TGTGCCAGCAGTTGCCAGGGAAAATCAGATACGCAGTATTTT
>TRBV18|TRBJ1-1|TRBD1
CASSPGQGGGNTEAFF
TGTGCCAGCTCACCCGGACAGGGAGGCGGGAACACTGAAGCTTTCTTT